The count of the clone carrying this T cell receptor beta chain is one. Its antigen remains unknown. The data derive from a study of T cell responses to AZD1222 COVID-19 vaccine. General study findings and limits: Possibly, clonal diversity was underestimated; donors were largely white British and included more females. Spike-specific TCRs gained breadth and depth after people received two AZD1222 doses.

Clones were sequenced by immunoSEQ multiplex PCR, and TCRdb holds only the in-frame ones, with some missing. The sample yields approximately 70,000 clones, 84% seen once. The J segment lost 3 bases and the V segment lost 4 bases, leaving 7 bases of the junction unmatched. This CDR3 is built from 16 residues. Germline V gives CDR1 KGHDR, CDR2 SFDVKD. This specimen was peripheral blood, taken on day 0 of AZD1222 vaccination. V usage is TRBV24-1 and J usage is TRBJ2-2; 7 nucleotides match TRBD1. The sequence was collected from an adult in good health. CDR3 protein: CATSDPSGTDTGELFF. CDR3 bases: TGTGCCACCAGTGACCCCTCCGGGACAGACACCGGGGAGCTGTTTTTT.